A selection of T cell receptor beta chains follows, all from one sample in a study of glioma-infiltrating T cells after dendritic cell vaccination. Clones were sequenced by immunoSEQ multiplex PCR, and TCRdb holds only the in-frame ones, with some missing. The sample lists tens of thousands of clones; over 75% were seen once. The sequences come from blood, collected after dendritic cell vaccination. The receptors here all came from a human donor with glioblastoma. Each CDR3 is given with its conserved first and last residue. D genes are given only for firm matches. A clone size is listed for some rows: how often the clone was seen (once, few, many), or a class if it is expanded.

CDR3aa: CASSLGTGGNTIYF
CDR3nt: TGCGCCAGCAGCCTAGGGACAGGGGGAAACACCATATATTTT
j_gene: TRBJ1-3
d_gene: TRBD1
abundance: NA
v_gene: TRBV4-3

CDR3aa: CASSIGLYNEQFF
CDR3nt: TGTGCCAGTAGTATCGGACTTTACAATGAGCAGTTCTTC
j_gene: TRBJ2-1
d_gene: NA
abundance: NA
v_gene: TRBV19

CDR3aa: CAISESNREPYEQYF
CDR3nt: TGTGCCATCAGTGAGTCTAACAGGGAACCCTACGAGCAGTACTTC
j_gene: TRBJ2-7
d_gene: NA
abundance: NA
v_gene: TRBV10-3

CDR3aa: CASSPTVLSSGNTIYF
CDR3nt: TGTGCCAGCAGTCCGACAGTTCTCTCCTCTGGAAACACCATATATTTT
j_gene: TRBJ1-3
d_gene: NA
abundance: NA
v_gene: TRBV2

CDR3aa: CASSFLSGTDTQYF
CDR3nt: TGTGCCAGCAGTTTCCTTAGCGGCACAGATACGCAGTATTTT
j_gene: TRBJ2-3
d_gene: NA
abundance: few
v_gene: TRBV28

CDR3aa: CASSRRVASTDTQYF
CDR3nt: TGTGCCAGCAGCCGGCGGGTCGCTAGCACAGATACGCAGTATTTT
j_gene: TRBJ2-3
d_gene: NA
abundance: NA
v_gene: TRBV7-2

CDR3aa: CASSGRTRSTDTQYF
CDR3nt: TGTGCCAGCAGCGGAAGGACTCGTAGCACAGATACGCAGTATTTT
j_gene: TRBJ2-3
d_gene: NA
abundance: NA
v_gene: TRBV11-2

CDR3aa: CASSPQSDTQYF
CDR3nt: TGTGCCAGCAGCCCACAGTCAGATACGCAGTATTTT
j_gene: TRBJ2-3
d_gene: NA
abundance: few
v_gene: TRBV7-9

CDR3aa: CASSLGGRNIQYF
CDR3nt: TGTGCCAGCAGTCTCGGAGGCAGAAACATTCAGTACTTC
j_gene: TRBJ2-4
d_gene: NA
abundance: NA
v_gene: TRBV6-6

CDR3aa: CASSQLPGETQYF
CDR3nt: TGCGCCAGCAGCCAACTTCCCGGAGAGACCCAGTACTTC
j_gene: TRBJ2-5
d_gene: NA
abundance: few
v_gene: TRBV4-3

CDR3aa: CASSSSGDSNQPQHF
CDR3nt: TGCGCCAGCAGCTCCTCAGGGGACAGCAATCAGCCCCAGCATTTT
j_gene: TRBJ1-5
d_gene: NA
abundance: NA
v_gene: TRBV5-1

CDR3aa: CASTREGPNEQFF
CDR3nt: TGTGCCAGCACGCGGGAGGGCCCCAATGAGCAGTTCTTC
j_gene: TRBJ2-1
d_gene: TRBD2
abundance: NA
v_gene: TRBV9

CDR3aa: CASSPDRLYTF
CDR3nt: TGTGCCAGCAGTCCGGACAGGTTGTACACCTTC
j_gene: TRBJ1-2
d_gene: TRBD1
abundance: NA
v_gene: TRBV28

CDR3aa: CASSPGQGEDEQYF
CDR3nt: TGCGCCAGCAGCCCGGGACAGGGTGAGGACGAGCAGTACTTC
j_gene: TRBJ2-7
d_gene: TRBD1
abundance: NA
v_gene: TRBV5-1

CDR3aa: CASSEEGSADTQYF
CDR3nt: TGTGCCAGCAGTGAGGAGGGGAGCGCAGATACGCAGTATTTT
j_gene: TRBJ2-3
d_gene: NA
abundance: NA
v_gene: TRBV6-4

CDR3aa: CASSPRGTYNSPLHF
CDR3nt: TGTGCCAGCAGCCCCCGAGGCACCTATAATTCACCCCTCCACTTT
j_gene: TRBJ1-6
d_gene: NA
abundance: NA
v_gene: TRBV7-9

CDR3aa: CASSPFTDPYEQYF
CDR3nt: TGTGCCAGCTCACCATTTACAGATCCCTACGAGCAGTACTTC
j_gene: TRBJ2-7
d_gene: NA
abundance: NA
v_gene: TRBV18

CDR3aa: CASSMTPGRPYEQYF
CDR3nt: TGTGCCAGTAGTATGACTCCCGGGAGGCCCTACGAGCAGTACTTC
j_gene: TRBJ2-7
d_gene: TRBD2
abundance: NA
v_gene: TRBV19

CDR3aa: CASSSRGLGGYTF
CDR3nt: TGTGCCAGCAGTTCCAGGGGGCTGGGTGGCTACACCTTC
j_gene: TRBJ1-2
d_gene: TRBD1
abundance: NA
v_gene: TRBV6-5

CDR3aa: CASRLGQGLEQYF
CDR3nt: TGTGCCAGCAGGTTGGGACAGGGCCTCGAGCAGTACTTC
j_gene: TRBJ2-7
d_gene: TRBD1
abundance: NA
v_gene: TRBV27

CDR3aa: CASSQGGPDIIENEQFF
CDR3nt: TGCGCCAGCAGCCAAGGGGGGCCAGATATAATCGAGAATGAGCAGTTCTTC
j_gene: TRBJ2-1
d_gene: NA
abundance: NA
v_gene: TRBV4-3

CDR3aa: CASSTDTGIGEQFF
CDR3nt: TGCGCCAGCAGCACCGACACAGGGATTGGGGAGCAGTTCTTC
j_gene: TRBJ2-1
d_gene: NA
abundance: NA
v_gene: TRBV5-1

CDR3aa: CASSQGTGNEQYF
CDR3nt: TGCGCCAGCAGCCAAGGTACAGGGAACGAGCAGTACTTC
j_gene: TRBJ2-7
d_gene: NA
abundance: NA
v_gene: TRBV4-1

CDR3aa: CASSLTGGSSYNEQFF
CDR3nt: TGTGCCAGCAGCCTCACAGGAGGGAGCTCCTACAATGAGCAGTTCTTC
j_gene: TRBJ2-1
d_gene: NA
abundance: NA
v_gene: TRBV11-2

CDR3aa: CASSLGGTSGEPLVGTDTQYF
CDR3nt: TGTGCCAGCAGCTTAGGCGGGACTAGCGGGGAACCCCTAGTGGGCACAGATACGCAGTATTTT
j_gene: TRBJ2-3
d_gene: TRBD2
abundance: NA
v_gene: TRBV13

CDR3aa: CASSQERAGDTQYF
CDR3nt: TGCGCCAGCAGCCAAGAGAGAGCGGGGGATACGCAGTATTTT
j_gene: TRBJ2-3
d_gene: TRBD2
abundance: once
v_gene: TRBV4-1

CDR3aa: CASSLVRSEKLFF
CDR3nt: TGTGCCAGCAGCTTGGTCCGGAGTGAAAAACTGTTTTTT
j_gene: TRBJ1-4
d_gene: NA
abundance: NA
v_gene: TRBV5-7

CDR3aa: CASSLDRVKENIQYF
CDR3nt: TGTGCCAGTAGCCTGGACAGGGTGAAAGAAAACATTCAGTACTTC
j_gene: TRBJ2-4
d_gene: TRBD1
abundance: NA
v_gene: TRBV19

CDR3aa: CASSYPGLAGKGQFF
CDR3nt: TGTGCCAGCAGCTATCCGGGACTAGCGGGAAAGGGGCAGTTCTTC
j_gene: TRBJ2-1
d_gene: TRBD2
abundance: NA
v_gene: TRBV7-2

CDR3aa: CASSELLQGVIDIQYF
CDR3nt: TGTGCCAGCAGTGAACTGCTCCAGGGTGTTATTGACATTCAGTACTTC
j_gene: TRBJ2-4
d_gene: NA
abundance: NA
v_gene: TRBV6-1

CDR3aa: CASSLRTGDDEQYF
CDR3nt: TGTGCCAGCAGCTTACGGACAGGGGACGACGAGCAGTACTTC
j_gene: TRBJ2-7
d_gene: TRBD1
abundance: NA
v_gene: TRBV11-3

CDR3aa: CASSLEGAGGWNEQFF
CDR3nt: TGCGCCAGCAGCTTGGAAGGAGCGGGAGGCTGGAATGAGCAGTTCTTC
j_gene: TRBJ2-1
d_gene: TRBD2
abundance: NA
v_gene: TRBV5-1

CDR3aa: CASSTGLALNEQFF
CDR3nt: TGCGCCAGCAGCACGGGACTAGCACTCAACGAGCAGTTCTTC
j_gene: TRBJ2-1
d_gene: TRBD2
abundance: NA
v_gene: TRBV5-1

CDR3aa: CASSIDHRVGDEQYF
CDR3nt: TGTGCCAGTAGTATAGATCACAGGGTGGGCGACGAGCAGTACTTC
j_gene: TRBJ2-7
d_gene: NA
abundance: few
v_gene: TRBV19

CDR3aa: CASSILAAQETQYF
CDR3nt: TGTGCCAGTAGTATACTAGCGGCCCAAGAGACCCAGTACTTC
j_gene: TRBJ2-5
d_gene: TRBD2
abundance: NA
v_gene: TRBV19

CDR3aa: CASSATGTANQPQHF
CDR3nt: TGCGCCAGCAGCGCGACAGGGACGGCAAATCAGCCCCAGCATTTT
j_gene: TRBJ1-5
d_gene: TRBD1
abundance: NA
v_gene: TRBV5-1

CDR3aa: CASSPDRVGVGQYF
CDR3nt: TGTGCCAGCAGCCCGGACAGGGTGGGAGTAGGGCAGTACTTC
j_gene: TRBJ2-7
d_gene: TRBD1
abundance: few
v_gene: TRBV5-4

CDR3aa: CASSRTGGHLNTEAFF
CDR3nt: TGTGCCAGCAGCCGAACAGGGGGGCACCTGAACACTGAAGCTTTCTTT
j_gene: TRBJ1-1
d_gene: TRBD1
abundance: NA
v_gene: TRBV5-4

CDR3aa: CASSSLTGGRSGYTF
CDR3nt: TGTGCCAGCAGTTCCCTGACAGGGGGCAGGAGTGGCTACACCTTC
j_gene: TRBJ1-2
d_gene: TRBD1
abundance: NA
v_gene: TRBV28

CDR3aa: CASTDYLSLNF
CDR3nt: TGTGCCAGCACGGACTACCTTTCCCTCAACTTC
j_gene: TRBJ2-5
d_gene: NA
abundance: NA
v_gene: TRBV2

CDR3aa: CASPRRGLVDTQYF
CDR3nt: TGTGCCAGCCCCAGGCGGGGGCTGGTAGATACGCAGTATTTT
j_gene: TRBJ2-3
d_gene: NA
abundance: NA
v_gene: TRBV6-5

CDR3aa: CATYSGHYRGYTF
CDR3nt: TGTGCCACCTATAGTGGCCACTATAGGGGCTACACCTTC
j_gene: TRBJ1-2
d_gene: NA
abundance: once
v_gene: TRBV19

CDR3aa: CAWSVLGRGSPLHF
CDR3nt: TGTGCCTGGAGTGTACTCGGCAGGGGATCACCCCTCCACTTT
j_gene: TRBJ1-6
d_gene: NA
abundance: NA
v_gene: TRBV30

CDR3aa: CASSSTVSYEQYF
CDR3nt: TGCGCCAGCAGCTCGACAGTCTCCTACGAGCAGTACTTC
j_gene: TRBJ2-7
d_gene: NA
abundance: once
v_gene: TRBV5-1

CDR3aa: CSVESGSGYTF
CDR3nt: TGCAGCGTTGAATCGGGATCTGGCTACACCTTC
j_gene: TRBJ1-2
d_gene: NA
abundance: NA
v_gene: TRBV29-1

CDR3aa: CASSPGAGVPIGYF
CDR3nt: TGTGCCAGCAGCCCCGGAGCGGGAGTACCCATTGGGTACTTC
j_gene: TRBJ2-4
d_gene: TRBD2
abundance: few
v_gene: TRBV4-2

CDR3aa: CASSERLAGQAYEQYF
CDR3nt: TGCGCCAGCAGTGAACGATTGGCAGGGCAAGCCTACGAGCAGTACTTC
j_gene: TRBJ2-7
d_gene: NA
abundance: NA
v_gene: TRBV10-1

CDR3aa: CASSVRTGNYNSPLHF
CDR3nt: TGTGCCAGCAGCGTAAGGACAGGAAACTATAATTCACCCCTCCACTTT
j_gene: TRBJ1-6
d_gene: TRBD1
abundance: NA
v_gene: TRBV5-4

CDR3aa: CASSLGGLATGEQYF
CDR3nt: TGTGCCAGCAGCCTCGGTGGGCTAGCGACGGGCGAGCAGTACTTC
j_gene: TRBJ2-7
d_gene: NA
abundance: NA
v_gene: TRBV7-9

CDR3aa: CASSLETSGSNEQFF
CDR3nt: TGCGCCAGCAGCTTGGAGACTAGCGGGAGCAATGAGCAGTTCTTC
j_gene: TRBJ2-1
d_gene: TRBD2
abundance: NA
v_gene: TRBV5-1

CDR3aa: CASSELGTAGYTF
CDR3nt: TGTGCCAGCAGTGAACTCGGGACAGCGGGCTACACCTTC
j_gene: TRBJ1-2
d_gene: TRBD1
abundance: NA
v_gene: TRBV6-1

CDR3aa: CASSLLVSSPTEAFF
CDR3nt: TGCGCCAGCAGCTTGTTAGTATCAAGCCCCACTGAAGCTTTCTTT
j_gene: TRBJ1-1
d_gene: NA
abundance: NA
v_gene: TRBV5-1

CDR3aa: CASSQQIGDYGYTF
CDR3nt: TGCGCCAGCAGCCAACAAATAGGGGACTATGGCTACACCTTC
j_gene: TRBJ1-2
d_gene: NA
abundance: NA
v_gene: TRBV4-1

CDR3aa: CASSSDSLPDEQYF
CDR3nt: TGTGCCAGCAGTTCTGACAGCCTTCCCGACGAGCAGTACTTC
j_gene: TRBJ2-7
d_gene: NA
abundance: NA
v_gene: TRBV6-6

CDR3aa: CASSLRVSSGNTIYF
CDR3nt: TGTGCCAGCAGCTTACGGGTTTCCTCTGGAAACACCATATATTTT
j_gene: TRBJ1-3
d_gene: NA
abundance: once
v_gene: TRBV11-2

CDR3aa: CASGTGTAYEQYF
CDR3nt: TGCGCCAGCGGTACCGGGACAGCCTACGAGCAGTACTTC
j_gene: TRBJ2-7
d_gene: TRBD1
abundance: NA
v_gene: TRBV5-1

CDR3aa: CASSLGVGDEQYF
CDR3nt: TGTGCCAGCAGCTTGGGAGTCGGGGATGAGCAGTACTTC
j_gene: TRBJ2-7
d_gene: NA
abundance: NA
v_gene: TRBV5-4

CDR3aa: CASSEYGTKNTEAFF
CDR3nt: TGTGCCAGCAGTGAATACGGGACAAAGAACACTGAAGCTTTCTTT
j_gene: TRBJ1-1
d_gene: NA
abundance: NA
v_gene: TRBV6-1

CDR3aa: CASRRIAGEETQYF
CDR3nt: TGTGCCAGCAGGCGAATAGCGGGAGAAGAGACCCAGTACTTC
j_gene: TRBJ2-5
d_gene: TRBD2
abundance: NA
v_gene: TRBV7-9